This TCR beta chain was recorded in a study of T cell repertoires in cytomegalovirus infection. The CDR3 contains 13 residues. Trimming cost V 3 bases and J 8 bases, with 11 bases left between them. TCRdb analysed the reads with MiXCR anew, one entry per CDR3 protein. The table has fewer than 350,000 distinct CDR3 sequences, 15% to 20% seen once; the top ten hold around 12%. Sequenced sample: PBMCs. The TCR was taken from a human donor in good health (CMV status not recorded). Some clones in this sample may be carry-over from other donors' samples. The chain recombines TRBV12-3 or TRBV12-4 with TRBJ1-5; D remains ambiguous. CDR3 bases: TGTGCCAGCAGTTTCGGGCATAATAAGCCCCAGCATTTT. It yields the protein CASSFGHNKPQHF.